The next 3 T cell receptor beta chains were all read from a single sample in a study of blood T cell repertoires in COVID-19. TCRdb's copy holds only in-frame clones and misses some; the assay was immunoSEQ multiplex PCR. This table holds more than 200,000 clones, around 88% found once. Input material: peripheral blood. These receptors were obtained from a man older than 75 with acute or convalescent COVID-19.

The rearrangement links TRBV9 to TRBJ2-2, with 8 bases identical to TRBD2. Germline V gene lookup returns CDR1 SGDLS and CDR2 YYNGEE. Trimming at V came to 2 bases and at J to 3 bases, leaving 3 bases not matched to a gene. The CDR3 is 15 residues long. This chain's CDR3 is CASSVAGGDTGELFF. The CDR3 coding sequence is TGTGCCAGCAGCGTGGCGGGGGGTGACACCGGGGAGCTGTTTTTT.

This chain uses TRBV12-3 or TRBV12-4 with TRBJ1-2, with TRBD1 as a possible D gene (5 bases). This CDR3 has 13 residues. The germline V and J ends were trimmed by 5 bases and 5 bases, with 12 bases remaining between them. CDR3 protein: CASSRGEEYGYTF. The CDR3 coding sequence is TGTGCCAGCAGTCGAGGGGAGGAATATGGCTACACCTTC.

The chain recombines TRBV7-2 with TRBJ1-1, with unresolved D. CDR3 length equals 13 residues. Germline assignment: CDR1 SGHTA and CDR2 FQGNSA. Between the trimmed V and J ends, which lost 4 bases and 7 bases, there was a span of 13 bases. The CDR3 nucleotides read TGTGCCAGCAGCTCAGTGCCTGGGAGTGAAGCTTTCTTT. This codes for CASSSVPGSEAFF.